This T cell receptor beta chain was sequenced for a study of cytotoxic CD8 clonotypes in ibrutinib-treated CLL. Study at large: Among patients, roughly 25 responded partially and 2 completely; about 14 then stayed remitted and around 12 progressed after median about 68 months. Study-level findings and limits: Clonality went up at ibrutinib response and then declined back toward baseline at progression.

Germline V gene data show CDR1 as MNHNS and CDR2 as SASEGT. This CDR3 region has 15 residues. V was trimmed by 6 bases and J by 0 bases, leaving 12 bases between them. Depths of 1 in 200,000 to 1 in 1 million T cells were the sequencing target. Generated by immunoSEQ multiplex PCR, the TCRdb table keeps only in-frame clones and is missing some. The sample contains under 200,000 clones, less than 85% of which appear only once. Of note for this clone: Its antigen is currently unknown.

This TCR was sampled from a human donor with chronic lymphocytic leukemia. The sequences come from PBMCs, collected after 24 months of ibrutinib treatment. The genes are TRBV6-1 and TRBJ1-3; D possibly corresponds to TRBD1 (6 bases). CDR3 coding DNA: TGTGCCAGCAGGAGGACAGATGGCTCTGGAAACACCATATATTTT. The encoded protein is CASRRTDGSGNTIYF.